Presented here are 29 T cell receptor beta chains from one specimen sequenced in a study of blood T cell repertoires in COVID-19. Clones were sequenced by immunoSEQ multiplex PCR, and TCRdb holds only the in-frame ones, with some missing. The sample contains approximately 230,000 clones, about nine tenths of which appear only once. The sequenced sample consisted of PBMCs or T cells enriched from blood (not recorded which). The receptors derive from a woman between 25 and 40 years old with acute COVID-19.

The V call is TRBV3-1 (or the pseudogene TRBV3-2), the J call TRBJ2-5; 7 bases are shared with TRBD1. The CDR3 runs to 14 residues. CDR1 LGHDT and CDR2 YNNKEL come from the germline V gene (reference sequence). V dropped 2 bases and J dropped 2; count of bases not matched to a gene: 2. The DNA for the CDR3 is TGTGCCAGCAGCCAAAAGACAGGGCAAGAGACCCAGTACTTC. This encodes CASSQKTGQETQYF.

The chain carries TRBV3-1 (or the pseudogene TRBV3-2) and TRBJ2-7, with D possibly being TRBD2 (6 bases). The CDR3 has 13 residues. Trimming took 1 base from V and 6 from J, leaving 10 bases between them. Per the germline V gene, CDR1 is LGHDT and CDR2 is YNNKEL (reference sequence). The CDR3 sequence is CASSQASGSEQYF. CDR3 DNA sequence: TGTGCCAGCAGCCAAGCATCCGGGAGCGAGCAGTACTTC.

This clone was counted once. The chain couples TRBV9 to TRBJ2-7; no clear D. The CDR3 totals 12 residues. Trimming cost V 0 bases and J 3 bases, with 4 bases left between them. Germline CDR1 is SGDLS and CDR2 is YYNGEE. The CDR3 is CASSVGDYEQYF. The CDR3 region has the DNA TGTGCCAGCAGCGTAGGAGACTACGAGCAGTACTTC.

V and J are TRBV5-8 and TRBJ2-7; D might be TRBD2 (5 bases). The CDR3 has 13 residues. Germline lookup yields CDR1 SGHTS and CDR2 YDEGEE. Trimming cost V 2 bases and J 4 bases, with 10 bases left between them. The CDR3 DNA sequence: TGTGCCAGCAGCTTCGGGGATGGGTACGAGCAGTACTTC. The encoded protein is CASSFGDGYEQYF.

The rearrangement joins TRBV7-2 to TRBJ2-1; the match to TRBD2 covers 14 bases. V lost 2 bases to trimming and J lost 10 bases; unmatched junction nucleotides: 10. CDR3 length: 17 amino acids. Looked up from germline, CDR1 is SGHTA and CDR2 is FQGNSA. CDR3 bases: TGTGCCAGCAGCTTACAGAGTGGGACTAGCGGGAGACGAGAGCAGTTCTTC. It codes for CASSLQSGTSGRREQFF.

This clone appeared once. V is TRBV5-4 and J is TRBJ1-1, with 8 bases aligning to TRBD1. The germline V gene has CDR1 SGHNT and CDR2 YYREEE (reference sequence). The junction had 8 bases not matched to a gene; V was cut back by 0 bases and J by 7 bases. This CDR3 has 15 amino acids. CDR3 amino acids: CASSLVGQGAGEAFF. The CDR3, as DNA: TGTGCCAGCAGCTTGGTGGGGCAGGGGGCCGGTGAAGCTTTCTTT.

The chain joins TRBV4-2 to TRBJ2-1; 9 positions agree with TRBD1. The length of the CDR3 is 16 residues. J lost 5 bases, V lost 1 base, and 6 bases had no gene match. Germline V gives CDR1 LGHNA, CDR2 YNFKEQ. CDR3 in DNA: TGTGCCAGCAGCCAAGGGGGGACAGGGAGGGACAATGAGCAGTTCTTC. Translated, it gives CASSQGGTGRDNEQFF.

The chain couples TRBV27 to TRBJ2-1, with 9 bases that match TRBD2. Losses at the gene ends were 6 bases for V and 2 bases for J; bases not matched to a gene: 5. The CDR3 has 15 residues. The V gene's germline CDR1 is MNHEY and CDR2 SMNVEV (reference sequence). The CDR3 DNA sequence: TGTGCCAGCAGGGGCCTAGCGGGACCCTACAATGAGCAGTTCTTC. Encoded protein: CASRGLAGPYNEQFF.

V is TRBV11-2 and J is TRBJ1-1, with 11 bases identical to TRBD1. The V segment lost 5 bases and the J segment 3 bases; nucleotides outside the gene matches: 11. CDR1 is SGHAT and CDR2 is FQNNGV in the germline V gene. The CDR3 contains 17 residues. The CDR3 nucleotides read TGTGCCAGCAGCAAGGACAGGGGGCGCGGGTGGGACACTGAAGCTTTCTTT. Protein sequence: CASSKDRGRGWDTEAFF.

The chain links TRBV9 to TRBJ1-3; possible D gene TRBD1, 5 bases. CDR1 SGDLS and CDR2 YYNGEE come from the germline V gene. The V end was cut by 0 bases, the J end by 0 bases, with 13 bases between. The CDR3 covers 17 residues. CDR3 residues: CASSVATGWGSGNTIYF. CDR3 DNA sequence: TGTGCCAGCAGCGTAGCTACAGGATGGGGCTCTGGAAACACCATATATTTT.

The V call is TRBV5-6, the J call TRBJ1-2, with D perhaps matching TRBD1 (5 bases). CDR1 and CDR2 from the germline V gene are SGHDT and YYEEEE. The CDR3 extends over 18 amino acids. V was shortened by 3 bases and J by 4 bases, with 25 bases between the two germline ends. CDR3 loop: CASSSLISGGAASYGYTF. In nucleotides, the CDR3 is TGTGCCAGCAGCTCCCTTATTAGCGGTGGGGCAGCCAGCTATGGCTACACCTTC.

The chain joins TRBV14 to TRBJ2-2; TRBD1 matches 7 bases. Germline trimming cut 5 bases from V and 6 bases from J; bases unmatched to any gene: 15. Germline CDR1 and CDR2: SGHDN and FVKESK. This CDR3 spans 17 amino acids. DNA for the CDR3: TGTGCCAGCAGCACCTCAGGGGGATCGATCCCCGCCGGGGAGCTGTTTTTT. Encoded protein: CASSTSGGSIPAGELFF.

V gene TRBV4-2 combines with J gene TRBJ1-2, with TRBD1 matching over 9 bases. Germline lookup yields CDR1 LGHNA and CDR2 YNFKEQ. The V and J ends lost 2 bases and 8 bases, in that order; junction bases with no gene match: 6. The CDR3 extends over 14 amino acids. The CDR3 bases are TGTGCCAGCAGCCAACTACAGGGGGCGCCCGGCTACACCTTC. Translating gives CASSQLQGAPGYTF.

In DNA form, the CDR3 reads TGTGCCAGCAGTTTAAGACGGGGGGGCACAGATACGCAGTATTTT. This translates into CASSLRRGGTDTQYF. The chain is built from TRBV28 and TRBJ2-3; TRBD2 matches at 7 bases. Per the germline V gene, CDR1 is MDHEN and CDR2 is SYDVKM. Trimming took 2 bases from V and 1 from J; bases not matched to a gene: 3. The CDR3 has 15 amino acids.

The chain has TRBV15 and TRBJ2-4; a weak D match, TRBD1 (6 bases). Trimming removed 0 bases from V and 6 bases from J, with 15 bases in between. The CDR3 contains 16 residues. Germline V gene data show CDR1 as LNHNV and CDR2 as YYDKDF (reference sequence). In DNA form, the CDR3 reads TGTGCCACCAGCAGAGAGGTCGGCAGGGGCTCAAACATTCAGTACTTC. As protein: CATSREVGRGSNIQYF.

CDR3: CASSVWGSGSYEQYF. The DNA for the CDR3 is TGTGCCAGCAGCGTATGGGGTAGCGGGAGCTACGAGCAGTACTTC. The chain employs TRBV9 and TRBJ2-7; the match to TRBD2 covers 9 bases. Per the germline V gene, CDR1 is SGDLS and CDR2 is YYNGEE. The V and J ends lost 1 base and 3 bases, in that order; junction bases with no gene match: 5. The CDR3 consists of 15 residues. The variable domain in full, completed from reference TRBV9 and TRBJ2-7, reads DSGVTQTPKHLITATGQRVTLRCSPRSGDLSVYWYQQSLDQGLQFLIQYYNGEERAKGNILERFSAQQFPDLHSELNLSSLELGDSALYFCASSVWGSGSYEQYFGPGTRLTVT.

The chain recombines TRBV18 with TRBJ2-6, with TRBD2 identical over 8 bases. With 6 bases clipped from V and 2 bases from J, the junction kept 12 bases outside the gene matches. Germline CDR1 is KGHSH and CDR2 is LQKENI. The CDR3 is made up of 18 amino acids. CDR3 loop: CASSPPGTRGAGANVLTF. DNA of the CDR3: TGTGCCAGCTCCCCCCCCGGGACTAGGGGCGCTGGGGCCAACGTCCTGACTTTC. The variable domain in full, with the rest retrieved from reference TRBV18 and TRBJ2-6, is NAGVMQNPRHLVRRRGQEARLRCSPMKGHSHVYWYRQLPEEGLKFMVYLQKENIIDESGMPKERFSAEFPKEGPSILRIQQVVRGDSAAYFCASSPPGTRGAGANVLTFGAGSRLTVL.

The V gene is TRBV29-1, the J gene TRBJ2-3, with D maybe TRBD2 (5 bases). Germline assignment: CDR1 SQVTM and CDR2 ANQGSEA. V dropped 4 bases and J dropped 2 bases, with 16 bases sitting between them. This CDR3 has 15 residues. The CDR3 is CSVVGSVSTTDTQYF. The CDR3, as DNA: TGCAGCGTTGTAGGTAGCGTTTCCACCACAGATACGCAGTATTTT.

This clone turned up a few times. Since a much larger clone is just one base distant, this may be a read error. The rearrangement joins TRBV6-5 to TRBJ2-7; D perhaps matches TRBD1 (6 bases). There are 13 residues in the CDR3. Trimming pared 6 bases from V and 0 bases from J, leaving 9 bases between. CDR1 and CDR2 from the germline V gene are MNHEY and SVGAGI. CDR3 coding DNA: TGTGCCAGCAGCCGGGACATCTCCTACGAGCAGTACTTC. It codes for CASSRDISYEQYF.

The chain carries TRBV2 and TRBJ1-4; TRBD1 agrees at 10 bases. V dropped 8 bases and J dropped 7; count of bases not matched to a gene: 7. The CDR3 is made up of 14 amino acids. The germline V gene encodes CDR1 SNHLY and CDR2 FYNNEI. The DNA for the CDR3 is TGTGCCAGCGGACCGGGACAGGGGACTGAAAAACTGTTTTTT. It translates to CASGPGQGTEKLFF.

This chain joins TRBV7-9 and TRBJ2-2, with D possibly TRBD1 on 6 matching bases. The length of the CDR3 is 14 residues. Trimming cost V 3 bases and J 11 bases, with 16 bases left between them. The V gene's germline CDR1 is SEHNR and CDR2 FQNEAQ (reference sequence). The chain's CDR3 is CASSFQGFPVELFF. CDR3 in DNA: TGTGCCAGCAGCTTCCAGGGGTTCCCGGTTGAGCTGTTTTTT.

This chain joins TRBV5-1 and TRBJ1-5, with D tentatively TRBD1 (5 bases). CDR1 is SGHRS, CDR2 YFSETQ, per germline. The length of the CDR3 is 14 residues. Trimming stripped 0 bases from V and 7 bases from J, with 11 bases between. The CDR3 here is CASSLGGVGQPQHF. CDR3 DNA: TGCGCCAGCAGCTTGGGGGGCGTAGGGCAGCCCCAGCATTTT.

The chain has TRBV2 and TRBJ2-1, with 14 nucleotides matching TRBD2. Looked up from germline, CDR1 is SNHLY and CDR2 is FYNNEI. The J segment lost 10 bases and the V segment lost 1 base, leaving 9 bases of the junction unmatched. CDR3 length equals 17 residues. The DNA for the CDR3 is TGTGCCAGCAGTGAAGGGACTAGCGGGGGGCCCCTCATCGAGCAGTTCTTC. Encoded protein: CASSEGTSGGPLIEQFF.

This chain's CDR3 is CASSQDRSVTSREQFF. The CDR3 DNA reads as TGCGCCAGCAGCCAAGATAGGTCCGTGACTAGCCGTGAGCAGTTCTTC. The J gene is TRBJ2-1, the V gene TRBV4-3; 7 bases line up with TRBD2. V was clipped by 0 bases and J by 9 bases; unmatched bases: 11. The germline V gene encodes CDR1 LGHNA and CDR2 YSLEER. This CDR3 has 16 amino acids.

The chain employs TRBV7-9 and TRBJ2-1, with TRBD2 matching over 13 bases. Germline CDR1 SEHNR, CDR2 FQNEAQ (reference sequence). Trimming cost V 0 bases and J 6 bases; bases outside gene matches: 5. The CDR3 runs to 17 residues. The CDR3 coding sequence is TGTGCCAGCAGCTTAGCCGGGACTAGCGGGGTGGGCAATGAGCAGTTCTTC. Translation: CASSLAGTSGVGNEQFF.

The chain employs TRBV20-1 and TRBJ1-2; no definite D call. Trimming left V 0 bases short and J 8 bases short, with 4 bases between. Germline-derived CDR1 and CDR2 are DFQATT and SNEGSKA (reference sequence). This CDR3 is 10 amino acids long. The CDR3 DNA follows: TGCAGTGCTAGAGATCAGGGCTACACCTTC. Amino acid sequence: CSARDQGYTF.

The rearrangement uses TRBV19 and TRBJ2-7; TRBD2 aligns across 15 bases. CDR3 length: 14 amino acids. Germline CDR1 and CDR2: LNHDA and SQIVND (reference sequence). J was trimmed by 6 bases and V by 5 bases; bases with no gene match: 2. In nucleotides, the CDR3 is TGTGCCAGTAGTGCGGGACTAGCGGGAGGCGAGCAGTACTTC. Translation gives CASSAGLAGGEQYF.

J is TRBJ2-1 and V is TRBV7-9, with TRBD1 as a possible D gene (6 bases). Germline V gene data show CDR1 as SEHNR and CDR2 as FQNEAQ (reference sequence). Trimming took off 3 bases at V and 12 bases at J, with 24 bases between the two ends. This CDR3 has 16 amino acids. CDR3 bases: TGTGCCAGCAGCTTGTGGGCAGGGGAAGGGATAAAATGGCAGTTCTTC. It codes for CASSLWAGEGIKWQFF.

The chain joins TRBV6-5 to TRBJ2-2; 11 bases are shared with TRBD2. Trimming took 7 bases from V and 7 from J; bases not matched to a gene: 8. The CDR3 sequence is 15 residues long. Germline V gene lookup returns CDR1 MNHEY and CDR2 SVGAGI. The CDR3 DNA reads TGTGCCAGCACCTTGACTAGCGGGGATAGCGGGGAGCTGTTTTTT. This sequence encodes CASTLTSGDSGELFF.